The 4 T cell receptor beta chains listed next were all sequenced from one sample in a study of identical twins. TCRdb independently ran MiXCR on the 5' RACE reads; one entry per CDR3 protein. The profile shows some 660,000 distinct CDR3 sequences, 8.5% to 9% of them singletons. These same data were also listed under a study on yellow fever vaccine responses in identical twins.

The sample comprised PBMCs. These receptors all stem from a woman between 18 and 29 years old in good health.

The CDR3 protein is CAIQGAGGYGYTF. CDR3 coding DNA: TGTGCCATCCAGGGGGCAGGGGGCTATGGCTACACCTTC. The V gene is TRBV2, the J gene TRBJ1-2; 8 nucleotides align to TRBD1. The CDR3 has 13 residues. In germline, CDR1 is SNHLY, CDR2 FYNNEI. Trimming removed 10 bases from V and 4 bases from J; junction bases left unmatched: 8.

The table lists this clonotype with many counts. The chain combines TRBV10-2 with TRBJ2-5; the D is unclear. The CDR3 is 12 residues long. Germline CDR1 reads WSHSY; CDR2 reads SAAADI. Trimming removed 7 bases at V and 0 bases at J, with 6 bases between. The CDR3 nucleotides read TGCGCCAGCAATGCGGACCAAGAGACCCAGTACTTC. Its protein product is CASNADQETQYF.

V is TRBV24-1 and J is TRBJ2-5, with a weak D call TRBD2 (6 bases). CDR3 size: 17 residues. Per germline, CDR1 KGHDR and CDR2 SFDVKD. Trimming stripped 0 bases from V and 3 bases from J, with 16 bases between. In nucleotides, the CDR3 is TGTGCCACCAGTGATTTGTACGGAGGGAAGGCGGAAGAGACCCAGTACTTC. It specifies CATSDLYGGKAEETQYF.

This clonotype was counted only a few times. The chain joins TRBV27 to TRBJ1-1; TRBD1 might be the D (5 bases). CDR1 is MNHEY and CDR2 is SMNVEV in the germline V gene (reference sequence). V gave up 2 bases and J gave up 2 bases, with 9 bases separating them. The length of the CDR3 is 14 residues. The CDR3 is CASSLAQVNTEAFF. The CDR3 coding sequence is TGTGCCAGCAGTTTAGCACAGGTTAACACTGAAGCTTTCTTT.